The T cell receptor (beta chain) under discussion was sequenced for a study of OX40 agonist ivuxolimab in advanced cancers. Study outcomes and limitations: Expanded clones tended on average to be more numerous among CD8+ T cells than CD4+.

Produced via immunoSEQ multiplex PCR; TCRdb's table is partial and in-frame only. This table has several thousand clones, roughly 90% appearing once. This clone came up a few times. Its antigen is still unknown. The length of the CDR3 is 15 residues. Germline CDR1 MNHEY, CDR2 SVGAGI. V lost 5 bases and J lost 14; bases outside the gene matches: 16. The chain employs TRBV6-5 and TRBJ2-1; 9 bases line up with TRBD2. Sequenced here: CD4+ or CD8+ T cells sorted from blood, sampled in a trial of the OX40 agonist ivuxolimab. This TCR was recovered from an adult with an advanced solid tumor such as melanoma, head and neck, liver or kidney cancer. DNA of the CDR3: TGTGCCAGCAGTCACTTAGCGGGAGCGGATCGAATGGAGTTCTTC. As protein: CASSHLAGADRMEFF.